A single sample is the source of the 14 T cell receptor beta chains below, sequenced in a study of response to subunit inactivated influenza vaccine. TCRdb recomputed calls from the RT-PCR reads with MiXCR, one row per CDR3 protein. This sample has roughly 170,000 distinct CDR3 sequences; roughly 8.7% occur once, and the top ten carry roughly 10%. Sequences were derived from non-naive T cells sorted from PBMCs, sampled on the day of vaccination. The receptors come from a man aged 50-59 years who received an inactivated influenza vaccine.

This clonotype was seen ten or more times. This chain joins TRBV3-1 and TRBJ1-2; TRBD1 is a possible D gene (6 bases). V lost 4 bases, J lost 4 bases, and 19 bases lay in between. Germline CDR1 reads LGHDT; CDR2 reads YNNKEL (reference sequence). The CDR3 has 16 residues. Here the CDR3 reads CASSPSGDTGPYGYTF. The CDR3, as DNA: TGTGCCAGCAGCCCCTCCGGGGACACCGGTCCCTATGGCTACACCTTC.

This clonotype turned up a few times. This CDR3 reads CATTPVGSSGELFF. In DNA form, the CDR3 reads TGTGCCACCACTCCGGTCGGGTCTAGCGGGGAGCTGTTTTTT. The rearrangement joins TRBV19 to TRBJ2-2; D is ambiguous. Germline V gives CDR1 LNHDA, CDR2 SQIVND (reference sequence). Deletions cut 10 bases from V and 7 bases from J, with 19 bases between. The CDR3 totals 14 residues.

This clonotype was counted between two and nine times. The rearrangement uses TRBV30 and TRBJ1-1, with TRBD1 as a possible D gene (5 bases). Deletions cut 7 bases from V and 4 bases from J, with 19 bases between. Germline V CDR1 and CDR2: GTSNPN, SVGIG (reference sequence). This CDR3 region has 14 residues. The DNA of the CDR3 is TGTGCCTCCCTGGGGACGGTTTGGGGCACTGAAGCTTTCTTT. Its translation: CASLGTVWGTEAFF. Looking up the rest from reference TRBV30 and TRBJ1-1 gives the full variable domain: SQTIHQWPATLVQPVGSPLSLECTVEGTSNPNLYWYRQAAGRGLQLLFYSVGIGQISSEVPQNLSASRPQDRQFILSSKKLLLSDSGFYLCASLGTVWGTEAFFGQGTRLTVV.

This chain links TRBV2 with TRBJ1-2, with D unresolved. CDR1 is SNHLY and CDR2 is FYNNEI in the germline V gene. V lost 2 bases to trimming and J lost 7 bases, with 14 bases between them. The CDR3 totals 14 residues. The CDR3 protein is CASSERGIFGGYTF. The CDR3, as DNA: TGTGCCAGCAGTGAACGCGGGATCTTTGGTGGCTACACCTTC.

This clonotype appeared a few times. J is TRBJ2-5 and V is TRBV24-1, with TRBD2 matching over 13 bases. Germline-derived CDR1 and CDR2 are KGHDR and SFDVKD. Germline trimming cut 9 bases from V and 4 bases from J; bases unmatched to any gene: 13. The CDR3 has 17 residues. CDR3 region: CATGTLTGLAGRETQYF. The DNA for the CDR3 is TGTGCCACCGGAACCCTCACGGGACTAGCGGGGCGAGAGACCCAGTACTTC.

This CDR3 is CASSPPGQGRHTEAFF. As DNA, the CDR3 is TGTGCCAGCAGTCCCCCCGGACAGGGTCGTCACACTGAAGCTTTCTTT. The genes are TRBV28 and TRBJ1-1; 8 bases match TRBD1. The CDR3 consists of 16 residues. V was pared by 5 bases and J by 3 bases, with 11 bases of the junction left unmatched. In germline, CDR1 is MDHEN, CDR2 SYDVKM.

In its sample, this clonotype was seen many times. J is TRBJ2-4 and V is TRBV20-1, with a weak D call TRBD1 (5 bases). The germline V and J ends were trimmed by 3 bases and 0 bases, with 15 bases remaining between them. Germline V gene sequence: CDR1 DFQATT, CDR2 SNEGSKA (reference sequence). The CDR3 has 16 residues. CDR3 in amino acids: CSASEDTVLAKNIQYF. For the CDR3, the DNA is TGCAGTGCTAGTGAGGACACTGTACTAGCCAAAAACATTCAGTACTTC.

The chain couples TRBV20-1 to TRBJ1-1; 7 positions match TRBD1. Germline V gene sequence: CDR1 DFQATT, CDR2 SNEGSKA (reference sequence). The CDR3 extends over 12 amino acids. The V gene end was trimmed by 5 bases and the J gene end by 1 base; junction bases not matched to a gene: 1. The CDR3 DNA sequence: TGCAGTGCTGGGGACAGGAACACTGAAGCTTTCTTT. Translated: CSAGDRNTEAFF.

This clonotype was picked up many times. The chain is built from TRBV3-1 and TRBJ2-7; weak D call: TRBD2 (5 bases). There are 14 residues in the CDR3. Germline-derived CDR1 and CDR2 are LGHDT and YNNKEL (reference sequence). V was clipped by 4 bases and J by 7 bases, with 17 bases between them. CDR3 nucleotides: TGTGCCAGCAGCCCACAACCCTCTACTAGAGAGCAGTACTTC. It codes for CASSPQPSTREQYF.

This CDR3 reads CAPGGTDTQYF. The DNA for the CDR3 is TGTGCACCCGGGGGAACAGATACGCAGTATTTT. The V gene is TRBV19, the J gene TRBJ2-3; D might be TRBD2 (6 bases). Germline V gene lookup returns CDR1 LNHDA and CDR2 SQIVND (reference sequence). CDR3 length: 11 residues.

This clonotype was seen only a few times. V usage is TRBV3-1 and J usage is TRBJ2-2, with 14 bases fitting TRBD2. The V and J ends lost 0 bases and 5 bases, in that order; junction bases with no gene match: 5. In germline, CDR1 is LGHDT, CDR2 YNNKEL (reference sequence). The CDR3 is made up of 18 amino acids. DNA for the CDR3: TGTGCCAGCAGCCAAGACCGGACTAGCGGGGGGACTACCGGGGAGCTGTTTTTT. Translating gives CASSQDRTSGGTTGELFF.

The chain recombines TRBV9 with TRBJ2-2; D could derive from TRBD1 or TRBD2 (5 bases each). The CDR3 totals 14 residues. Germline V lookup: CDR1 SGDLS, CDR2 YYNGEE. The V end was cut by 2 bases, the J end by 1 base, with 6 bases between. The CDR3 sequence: CASSVGRNTGELFF. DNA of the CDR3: TGTGCCAGCAGCGTGGGACGGAACACCGGGGAGCTGTTTTTT.

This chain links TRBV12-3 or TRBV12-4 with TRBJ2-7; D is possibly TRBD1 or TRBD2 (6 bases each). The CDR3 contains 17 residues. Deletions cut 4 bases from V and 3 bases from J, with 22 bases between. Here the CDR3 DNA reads TGTGCCAGCAGTTCTGACCCCGGGACACGGAGGGGCTACGAGCAGTACTTC. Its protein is CASSSDPGTRRGYEQYF.

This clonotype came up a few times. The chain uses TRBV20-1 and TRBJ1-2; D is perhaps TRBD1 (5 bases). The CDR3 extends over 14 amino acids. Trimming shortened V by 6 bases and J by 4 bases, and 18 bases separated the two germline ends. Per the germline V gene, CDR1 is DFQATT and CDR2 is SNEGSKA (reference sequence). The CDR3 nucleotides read TGCAGTGCCTCCAGAGGGGCGGCTTCCTATGGCTACACCTTC. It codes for CSASRGAASYGYTF.